Listed below are T cell receptor beta chains from one sample, sequenced in a study of T cells after yellow fever vaccination. TCRdb passed the 5' RACE reads through MiXCR, listing each CDR3 protein once. Of fewer than 650,000 distinct CDR3 sequences listed, 21% were seen once; the top ten hold about 16%. Sequences were derived from PBMCs, sampled 21 days after the first yellow fever vaccination. The receptor source for this set is a man between 18 and 29 years old who received the YFV17D yellow fever vaccine. Both conserved end residues are part of each CDR3. The D gene is left open where the match is weak. Clone size, where shown, is once, few, many, or a class for clones that have expanded.

D gene,J gene,V gene,clone size,CDR3 DNA,CDR3 protein
-,TRBJ1-1,TRBV29-1,few,TGCAGCGTTGAGAGGGATCTGAACACTGAAGCTTTCTTT,CSVERDLNTEAFF
-,TRBJ2-3,TRBV4-1,-,TGCGCCAGCAGCCAAGTTTGGCGAGTCGTGGGGAGCGTCGGAGATACGCAGTATTTT,CASSQVWRVVGSVGDTQYF
-,TRBJ1-4,TRBV20-1,-,TGCAGTGCCAGACAAAACAATGGGGAAAAACTGTTTTTT,CSARQNNGEKLFF
-,TRBJ2-3,TRBV7-8,-,TGTGCCAGCAGGGGACCGTTCACAGATACGCAGTATTTT,CASRGPFTDTQYF
TRBD1,TRBJ1-2,TRBV6-1,many,TGTGCCAGCAGCCCCGGACAGGGGGAGGCGTATGGCTACACCTTC,CASSPGQGEAYGYTF
-,TRBJ2-5,TRBV5-1,-,TGCGCCAGCAGCTCGGGGGACAGTCAAGAGACCCAGTACTTC,CASSSGDSQETQYF
-,TRBJ2-2,TRBV4-2,-,TGTGCCAGCAGCCCAAGGGCGCAGGGCGAGGTCCCCGGGGAGCTGTTTTTT,CASSPRAQGEVPGELFF
TRBD2,TRBJ2-3,TRBV9,-,TGTGCCAGCAGTGTACTAGCGGGGGCGGGAGATACGCAGTATTTT,CASSVLAGAGDTQYF
TRBD1,TRBJ1-1,TRBV6-1,many,TGTGCCAGCTCAGGACAGGGGGCAGGTGACACTGAAGCTTTCTTT,CASSGQGAGDTEAFF
-,TRBJ2-2,TRBV6-1,-,TGTGCCAGCCGCCGGTGGCAGGGAGGAGGCACCGGGGAGCTGTTTTTT,CASRRWQGGGTGELFF
-,TRBJ1-1,TRBV12-3/TRBV12-4,few,TGTGCCAGCGGGGATCTGAACACTGAAGCTTTCTTT,CASGDLNTEAFF
-,TRBJ2-1,TRBV12-3/TRBV12-4,few,TGTGCCAGCAGGATGACAGGAAACAATGAGCAGTTCTTC,CASRMTGNNEQFF
-,TRBJ1-1,TRBV6-2/TRBV6-3,many,TGTGCCAGCAGTTACCAGTGGCAGGTGGTTTTCTTT,CASSYQWQVVFF
-,TRBJ1-4,TRBV2,few,TGTGCCAGCAGTGAAGCTAACGGCTTAGGGGAACTGTTTTTT,CASSEANGLGELFF
-,TRBJ2-1,TRBV2,-,TGTGCCAGCAGTGAAGAGGCGAGCTCCTACAATGAGCAGTTCTTC,CASSEEASSYNEQFF
-,TRBJ2-2,TRBV7-2,-,TGTGCCAGCAGACCATACACCGGGGAGCTGTTTTTT,CASRPYTGELFF
TRBD2,TRBJ2-7,TRBV7-2,few,TGTGCCAGCAGCTTATGGGGGGGGATCTACGAGCAGTACTTC,CASSLWGGIYEQYF
TRBD1,TRBJ2-1,TRBV29-1,-,TGCAGCGTTCTTCCTGGGACAGGGGGTAATGAGCAGTTCTTC,CSVLPGTGGNEQFF
-,TRBJ1-1,TRBV28,once,TGTGCCAGCGGGGCCATGACGACTGAAGCTTTCTTT,CASGAMTTEAFF
-,TRBJ2-5,TRBV7-2,once,TGTGCCAGCCGGACGCCGGGACGGCCACAAGAGACCCAGTACTTC,CASRTPGRPQETQYF
-,TRBJ1-6,TRBV7-9,-,TGTGCCAGCAGCTTAGAACAGGGAATTTCACCCCTCCACTTT,CASSLEQGISPLHF
-,TRBJ1-1,TRBV12-5,few,TGTGCTAGTGGTTTGACCGGGGGCCCATCACTGAACACTGAAGCTTTCTTT,CASGLTGGPSLNTEAFF
TRBD1,TRBJ1-5,TRBV12-3/TRBV12-4,few,TGTGCCAGCAGTTTAGGGACAGGGGGGAATTGGCCCCAGCATTTT,CASSLGTGGNWPQHF
TRBD2,TRBJ2-3,TRBV6-2/TRBV6-3,few,TGTGCCAGCAGTTACTCCTCCCCAGTGCCCGGACTAGCGGGGGGAAGTACGCAGTATTTT,CASSYSSPVPGLAGGSTQYF
-,TRBJ1-6,TRBV5-5,few,TGTGCCAGCAGCGCTCAACGGAGCTCCTATAATTCACCCCTCCACTTT,CASSAQRSSYNSPLHF
-,TRBJ2-2,TRBV5-1,few,TGCGCCAGCAGCTTACTACAGACCACGAACACCGGGGAGCTGTTTTTT,CASSLLQTTNTGELFF
-,TRBJ2-6,TRBV7-3,many,TGTGCCAGCAGCGTGAACGGCGCGGGCACTGGGGCCAACGTCCTGACTTTC,CASSVNGAGTGANVLTF
-,TRBJ2-3,TRBV7-9,-,TGTGCCAGCGGGCCCTTAGGGGCGGGGACAGATACGCAGTATTTT,CASGPLGAGTDTQYF
TRBD1,TRBJ2-3,TRBV12-3/TRBV12-4,-,TGTGCCAGCACAAACAGGGGGCGCGGGTCAGATACGCAGTATTTT,CASTNRGRGSDTQYF
-,TRBJ1-6,TRBV5-1,-,TGCGCCAGCAGCTTGATCTCGAATTCACCCCTCCACTTT,CASSLISNSPLHF
-,TRBJ2-5,TRBV21-1,-,TGTGCCAGCAGCAAGACCGGGACAGGGAAGGGGGGAGAGACCCAGTACTTC,CASSKTGTGKGGETQYF
-,TRBJ1-2,TRBV11-2,many,TGTGCCAGCAGCTCCGGAACAGGGTCTGGCTACACCTTC,CASSSGTGSGYTF
-,TRBJ1-5,TRBV10-2,few,TGCGCCAGCAGGCCGGGAGTAGGACAGCCCCAGCATTTT,CASRPGVGQPQHF
-,TRBJ2-3,TRBV20-1,few,TGCAGTGCTAGGTACGGGGGCCAGGATACGCAGTATTTT,CSARYGGQDTQYF
-,TRBJ2-4,TRBV7-2,-,TGTGCCAGCAGCTTAGCACCAGCGGGCTTAGCCAAAAACATTCAGTACTTC,CASSLAPAGLAKNIQYF
-,TRBJ2-1,TRBV7-2,few,TGTGCCAGCAGCTTAGCCACATACGGATTGGGTGAGCAGTTCTTC,CASSLATYGLGEQFF
-,TRBJ2-5,TRBV30,few,TGTGCCTGGAGTCCCGACAGCCAAGAGACCCAGTACTTC,CAWSPDSQETQYF
-,TRBJ2-3,TRBV7-9,few,TGTGCCACCCATCTAGCGCGCACAGATACGCAGTATTTT,CATHLARTDTQYF
-,TRBJ2-1,TRBV12-3/TRBV12-4,-,TGTGCCAGCGGATTTAACAATGAGCAGTTCTTC,CASGFNNEQFF
TRBD2,TRBJ2-3,TRBV20-1,few,TGCAGTGCTGGCGGACTAGCGGGGGGGCGGGATACGCAGTATTTT,CSAGGLAGGRDTQYF
-,TRBJ1-1,TRBV13,-,TGTGCCAGCAGCTCTGAGGTTACGAACACTGAAGCTTTCTTT,CASSSEVTNTEAFF
TRBD1,TRBJ1-1,TRBV13,-,TGTGCCAGCAGCTTATACCACAGGGGCGGAAACACTGAAGCTTCCTTT,CASSLYHRGGNTEASF
TRBD1,TRBJ1-1,TRBV5-1,-,TGCGCCAGCAGCCTGGGACAGGGGAGGGGCACTGAAGCTTACTTT,CASSLGQGRGTEAYF
-,TRBJ2-2,TRBV9,-,TGTGCCAGCAGCCCCCGGACATACCACGGGGAGCTGTTTTTT,CASSPRTYHGELFF